This T cell receptor beta chain was captured by sequencing in a study of brain T cells in children with intractable seizures (dated by TCRdb to the early 2020s). With respect to the entire study: A NanoString immunology panel was first used to screen resected brain tissue from around 57 pediatric epilepsy surgery cases for immune gene transcripts. Among the roughly twelve selected surgery cases, eight also had pre-surgery blood sequenced, leaving four with brain tissue only.

Beyond this particular receptor, the publication reports: Because sequencing depth was different between pre-surgery and post-surgery blood, clones absent from the pre-surgery sample may reflect undersampling. Viral specificity was inferred solely from CDR3 sequence similarity, and the HCMV serostatus of the patients was not known.

The immunoSEQ assay was applied to genomic DNA to generate the TCR beta chain sequences. The published analysis was carried out like this. CDR3 sequences not starting with the conserved framework cysteine at position 104 were manually removed. Clonality was calculated as one minus the normalized Shannon's Diversity Index, with values ranging from 0 (maximal diversity) to 1 (oligoclonal). To check whether a given CDR3 had different frequencies in two samples, for example brain versus blood, chi-squared comparison-of-proportions tests were used. Public clonotypes were found by searching immuneACCESS, and the VDJdb browser was used to assess similarity to known antiviral clonotypes. This is the immuneACCESS table as TCRdb keeps it, with only in-frame sequences that have V and J called. A part of the clones is gone; compared with another copy, unresolved V genes explain less than half, and the rest is unexplained. Clonal size and the V and J genes are those of that table, whereas D and trimming came from the DNA. The sample data list hundreds of thousands of clones, and over 85% of these were observed just once. The ten largest account for 5% to 7% of the sample.

The time point label corresponds to: blood from clinic visit 5 months post-surgery; TSC patient then seizure free. The surgery cases showing the highest brain T cell transcript signatures were chosen for TCR beta chain sequencing of brain tissue and, when available, of blood. Patients had been treated with at least one anti-epileptic drug before surgery. TCR-sequenced patients were children with drug-resistant epilepsy due to tuberous sclerosis complex, focal cortical dysplasia, Rasmussen encephalitis or hemimegalencephaly. Bulk genomic DNA was extracted from unsorted brain tissue and whole blood with the Monarch genomic DNA purification kit. As concerns this clone: Its antigen is still unknown. There are no base qualities to consult, and no much larger clone falls within one base.

According to the germline V gene (reference sequence), CDR1 reads MNHNY and CDR2 reads SVGAGI. At the junction V is shortened by 8 bases and J by 10 bases, with 6 bases in between. The CDR3 contains 10 residues, cysteine and phenylalanine counted. The read is trimmed to its CDR3 DNA, 30 bases read in frame from base 1. The chain uses TRBV6-6 and TRBJ1-6; the D segment could be TRBD1, given 6 matching bases. The TCR comes from a boy under two years old with tuberous sclerosis and intractable seizures. Here the sequenced sample was peripheral blood, taken approximately 5 months after surgery. The sequenced DNA is TGTGCCAGCGGGGGCTCACCCCTCCACTTT. Its protein reads: CASGGSPLHF.